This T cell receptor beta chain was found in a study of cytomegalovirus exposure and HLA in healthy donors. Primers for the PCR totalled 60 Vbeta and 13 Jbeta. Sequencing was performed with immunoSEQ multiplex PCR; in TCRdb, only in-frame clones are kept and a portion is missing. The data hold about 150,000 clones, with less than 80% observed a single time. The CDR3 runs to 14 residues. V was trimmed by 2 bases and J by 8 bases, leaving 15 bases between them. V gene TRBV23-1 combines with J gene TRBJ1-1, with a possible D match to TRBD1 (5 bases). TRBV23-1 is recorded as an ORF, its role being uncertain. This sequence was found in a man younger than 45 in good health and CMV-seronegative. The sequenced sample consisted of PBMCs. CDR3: CASSQPRERQEAFF. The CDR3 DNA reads TGCGCCAGCAGTCAACCTAGAGAAAGACAGGAAGCTTTCTTT.